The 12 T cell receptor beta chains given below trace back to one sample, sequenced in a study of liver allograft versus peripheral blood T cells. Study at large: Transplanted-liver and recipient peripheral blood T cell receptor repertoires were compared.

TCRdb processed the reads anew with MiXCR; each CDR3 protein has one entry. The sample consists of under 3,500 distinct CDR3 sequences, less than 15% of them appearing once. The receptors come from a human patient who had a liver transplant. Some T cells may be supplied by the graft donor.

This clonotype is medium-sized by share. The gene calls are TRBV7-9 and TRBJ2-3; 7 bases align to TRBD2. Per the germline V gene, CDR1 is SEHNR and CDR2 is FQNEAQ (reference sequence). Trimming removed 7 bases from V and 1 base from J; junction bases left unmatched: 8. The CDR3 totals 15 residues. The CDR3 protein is CASNTGGRGTDTQYF. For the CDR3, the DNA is TGTGCCAGCAATACCGGGGGGAGGGGCACAGATACGCAGTATTTT.

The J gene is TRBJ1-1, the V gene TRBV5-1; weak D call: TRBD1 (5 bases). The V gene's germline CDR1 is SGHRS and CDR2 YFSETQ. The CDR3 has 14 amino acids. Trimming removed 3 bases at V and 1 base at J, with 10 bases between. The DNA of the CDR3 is TGCGCCAGCAGCTCCGGGACGGCGAACACTGAAGCTTTCTTT. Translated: CASSSGTANTEAFF.

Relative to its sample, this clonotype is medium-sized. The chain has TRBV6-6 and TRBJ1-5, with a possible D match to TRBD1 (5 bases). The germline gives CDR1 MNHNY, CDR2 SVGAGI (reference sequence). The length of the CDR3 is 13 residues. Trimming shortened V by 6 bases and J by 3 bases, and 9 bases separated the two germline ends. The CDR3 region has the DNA TGTGCCAGCAGACGGGACTCCAATCAGCCCCAGCATTTT. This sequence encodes CASRRDSNQPQHF.

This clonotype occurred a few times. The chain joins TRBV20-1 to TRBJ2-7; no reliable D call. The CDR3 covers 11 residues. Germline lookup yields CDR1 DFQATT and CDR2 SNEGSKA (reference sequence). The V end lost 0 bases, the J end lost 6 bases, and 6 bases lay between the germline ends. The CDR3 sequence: CSARDPPEQYF. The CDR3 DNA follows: TGCAGTGCTAGAGACCCCCCCGAGCAGTACTTC.

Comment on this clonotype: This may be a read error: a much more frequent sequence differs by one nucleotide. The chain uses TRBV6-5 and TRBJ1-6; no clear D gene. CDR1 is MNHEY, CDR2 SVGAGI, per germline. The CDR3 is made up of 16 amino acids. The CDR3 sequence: CASSYSGRDTNSTLHF. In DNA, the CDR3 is TGTGCCAGCAGTTACTCGGGCAGAGACACTAATTCAACCCTCCACTTT.

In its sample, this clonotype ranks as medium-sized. CDR3 nucleotides: TGTGCCAGCACGGGGGGCGGCACTGAAGCTTTCTTT. This encodes CASTGGGTEAFF. The chain recombines TRBV12-3 or TRBV12-4 with TRBJ1-1; D might be TRBD1 (6 bases). V lost 7 bases and J lost 4, with 10 bases in between. The CDR3 contains 12 residues.

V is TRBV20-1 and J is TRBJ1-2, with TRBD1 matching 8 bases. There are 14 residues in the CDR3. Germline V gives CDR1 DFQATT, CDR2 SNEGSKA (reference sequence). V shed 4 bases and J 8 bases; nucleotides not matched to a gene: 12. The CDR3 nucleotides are TGCAGTGCTAACCGGGACAGGTGGTCCGCGGGCTACACCTTC. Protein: CSANRDRWSAGYTF.

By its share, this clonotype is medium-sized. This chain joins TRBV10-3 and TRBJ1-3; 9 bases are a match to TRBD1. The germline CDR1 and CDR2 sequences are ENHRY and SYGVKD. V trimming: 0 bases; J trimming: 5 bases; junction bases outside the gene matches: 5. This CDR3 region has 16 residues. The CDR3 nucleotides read TGTGCCATCAGTGAGTCCTACAGGGGGCAACGAAACACCATATATTTT. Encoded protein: CAISESYRGQRNTIYF.

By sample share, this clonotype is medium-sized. CDR3 residues: CASSPWTSGNEQFF. CDR3 DNA: TGTGCCAGTAGTCCTTGGACTAGCGGCAATGAGCAGTTCTTC. The chain recombines TRBV19 with TRBJ2-1; 10 bases line up with TRBD2. V lost 5 bases, J lost 6 bases, and 4 bases stayed unmatched. This CDR3 spans 14 amino acids. CDR1 and CDR2 (germline): LNHDA, SQIVND (reference sequence).

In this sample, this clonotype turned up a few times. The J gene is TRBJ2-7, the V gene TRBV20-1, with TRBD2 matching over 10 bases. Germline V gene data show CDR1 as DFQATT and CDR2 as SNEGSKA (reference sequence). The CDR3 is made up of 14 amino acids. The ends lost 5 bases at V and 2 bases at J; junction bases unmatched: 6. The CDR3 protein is CSAGRLAGTYEQYF. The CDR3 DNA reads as TGCAGTGCTGGCCGACTAGCGGGCACCTACGAGCAGTACTTC.

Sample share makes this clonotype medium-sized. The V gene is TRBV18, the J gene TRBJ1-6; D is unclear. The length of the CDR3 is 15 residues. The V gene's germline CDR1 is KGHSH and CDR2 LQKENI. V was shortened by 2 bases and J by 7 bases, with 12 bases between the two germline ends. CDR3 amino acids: CASSPSGFGNSPLHF. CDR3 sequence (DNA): TGTGCCAGCTCACCATCGGGGTTTGGGAATTCACCCCTCCACTTT.

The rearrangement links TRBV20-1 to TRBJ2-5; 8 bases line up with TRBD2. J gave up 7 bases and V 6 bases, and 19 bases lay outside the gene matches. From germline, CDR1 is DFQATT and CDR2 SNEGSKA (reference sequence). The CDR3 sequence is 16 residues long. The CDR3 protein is CSAGTPGLVGTGTQYF. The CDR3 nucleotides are TGCAGTGCAGGAACCCCGGGACTAGTCGGTACTGGGACCCAGTACTTC.